This T cell receptor (beta chain) was found in a study of cytomegalovirus exposure and HLA in healthy donors. Though probably carrying unrecorded immune exposures, donors were nominally healthy at sampling. With respect to this clone: Its antigen is still unknown.

The study, taken as a whole, reports: HLA alleles showed associations with around 15,000 TCR beta sequences in a later analysis, at a 0.05 false discovery rate. Further analysis was carried out later, and it showed several of the most significant clusters appearing linked to common viral pathogens.

V gave up 5 bases and J gave up 4 bases; unmatched junction bases: 8. There are 15 residues in the CDR3. Germline V gene data show CDR1 as LNHDA and CDR2 as SQIVND (reference sequence). In the PCR, 60 Vbeta and 13 Jbeta primers were used. The data were produced by immunoSEQ multiplex PCR, yet TCRdb's version contains in-frame clones alone and is incomplete. The sample has 90,000 to 130,000 clones; approximately 82% are singletons. Sequencing was done on a sample of PBMCs. This clonotype was sampled from a man aged 25-45 years in good health and CMV-seropositive. This chain links TRBV19 with TRBJ2-1; TRBD1 aligns across 7 bases. The CDR3 DNA reads as TGTGCCAGTAGTGTCCGAGAGGGACAGTACAATGAGCAGTTCTTC. Translation: CASSVREGQYNEQFF.